This TCR beta chain was retrieved from a study of beta chain features in type 1 diabetes. This clone was seen a handful of times. Antigen specificity is unknown. Germline CDR1 reads LNHDA; CDR2 reads SQIVND (reference sequence). The CDR3 spans 16 residues. V lost 5 bases and J lost 5; bases outside the gene matches: 9. Findings and caveats of the study: TCRB CDR3s from Type 1 diabetes patients were moderately but significantly shorter in all four CD4+ subsets. Sequencing of cDNA might inflate the share of cells that strongly express TCR.

Every participating donor gave one draw, a heparinised blood sample averaging about 116 mL. Sequencing targeted expressed TCRB transcripts, as all isolated RNA had been reverse transcribed. Several million reads on average were seen across naive, central memory and regulatory T cell samples. Here immunoSEQ multiplex PCR was the method, and the copy in TCRdb shows in-frame clones only, minus some. Found here are around 690,000 clones, approximately 13% of them singletons; the top ten hold about 0.11%. The source material was naive CD4+ T cells from blood. This clonotype was sampled from a man aged 30-40 years with type 1 diabetes. This chain links TRBV19 with TRBJ1-2, with 12 positions matching TRBD1. CDR3 amino acids: CASSSGTGGAYYGYTF. As DNA, the CDR3 is TGTGCCAGTAGTTCCGGGACAGGGGGCGCCTATTATGGCTACACCTTC.